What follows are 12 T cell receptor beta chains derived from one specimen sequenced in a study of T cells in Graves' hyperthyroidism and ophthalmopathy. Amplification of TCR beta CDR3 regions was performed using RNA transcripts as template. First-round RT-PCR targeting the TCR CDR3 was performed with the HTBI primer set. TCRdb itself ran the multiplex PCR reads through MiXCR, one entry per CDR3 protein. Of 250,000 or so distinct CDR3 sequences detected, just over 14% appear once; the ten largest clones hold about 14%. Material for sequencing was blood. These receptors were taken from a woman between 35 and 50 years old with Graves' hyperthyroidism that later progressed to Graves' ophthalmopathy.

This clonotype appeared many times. CDR3 in DNA: TGTGCCAGCAGTCCGGTCGGGACTGCCGCCTACGAGCAGTACTTC. This sequence encodes CASSPVGTAAYEQYF. The chain combines TRBV28 with TRBJ2-7, with D perhaps TRBD2 (6 bases). The CDR3 has 15 amino acids. V lost 5 bases, J lost 2 bases, and 16 bases lay in between. Germline loops: CDR1 MDHEN, CDR2 SYDVKM. The whole variable domain, remainder taken from reference TRBV28 and TRBJ2-7, is DVKVTQSSRYLVKRTGEKVFLECVQDMDHENMFWYRQDPGLGLRLIYFSYDVKMKEKGDIPEGYSVSREKKERFSLILESASTNQTSMYLCASSPVGTAAYEQYFGPGTRLTVT.

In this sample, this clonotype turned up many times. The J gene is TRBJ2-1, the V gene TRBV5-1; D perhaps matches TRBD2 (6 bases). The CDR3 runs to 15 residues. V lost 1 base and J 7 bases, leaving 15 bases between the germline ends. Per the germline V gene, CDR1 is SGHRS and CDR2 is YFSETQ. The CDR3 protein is CASSLLGTSKNEQFF. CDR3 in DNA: TGCGCCAGCAGCTTGTTGGGGACTTCCAAGAATGAGCAGTTCTTC. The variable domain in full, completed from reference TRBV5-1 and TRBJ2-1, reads KAGVTQTPRYLIKTRGQQVTLSCSPISGHRSVSWYQQTPGQGLQFLFEYFSETQRNKGNFPGRFSGRQFSNSRSEMNVSTLELGDSALYLCASSLLGTSKNEQFFGPGTRLTVL.

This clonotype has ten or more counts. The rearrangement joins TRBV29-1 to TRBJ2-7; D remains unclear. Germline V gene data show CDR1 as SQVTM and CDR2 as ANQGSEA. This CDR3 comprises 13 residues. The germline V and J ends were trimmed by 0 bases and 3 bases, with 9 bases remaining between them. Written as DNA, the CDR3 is TGCAGCGTTGAAGACCCTCGGTACTACGAGCAGTACTTC. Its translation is CSVEDPRYYEQYF.

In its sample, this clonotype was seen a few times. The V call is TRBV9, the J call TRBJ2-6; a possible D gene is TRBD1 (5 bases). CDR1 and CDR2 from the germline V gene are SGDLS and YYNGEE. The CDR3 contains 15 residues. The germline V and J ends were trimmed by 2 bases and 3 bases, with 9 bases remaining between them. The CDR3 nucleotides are TGTGCCAGCAGCGTCCAGGGAATTGGGGCCAACGTCCTGACTTTC. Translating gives CASSVQGIGANVLTF.

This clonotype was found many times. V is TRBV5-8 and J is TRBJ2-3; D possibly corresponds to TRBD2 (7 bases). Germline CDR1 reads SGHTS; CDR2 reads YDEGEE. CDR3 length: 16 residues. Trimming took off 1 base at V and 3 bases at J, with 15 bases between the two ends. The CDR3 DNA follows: TGTGCCAGCAGCTTGAGGGGGGGCGAATTAACAGATACGCAGTATTTT. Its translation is CASSLRGGELTDTQYF.

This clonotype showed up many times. In DNA form, the CDR3 reads TGTGCCACCAGCAGGGGAATTCAAGAGACCCAGTACTTC. This sequence encodes CATSRGIQETQYF. The genes are TRBV15 and TRBJ2-5; no reliable D call. Per germline, CDR1 LNHNV and CDR2 YYDKDF (reference sequence). Trimming cost V 3 bases and J 2 bases, with 7 bases left between them. This CDR3 is built from 13 residues.

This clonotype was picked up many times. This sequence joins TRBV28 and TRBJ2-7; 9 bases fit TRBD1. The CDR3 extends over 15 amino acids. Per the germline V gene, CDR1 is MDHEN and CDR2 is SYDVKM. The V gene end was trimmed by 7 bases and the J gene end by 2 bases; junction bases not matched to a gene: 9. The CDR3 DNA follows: TGTGCCAGCACCACACAGGGGGCGCTGCCCTACGAGCAGTACTTC. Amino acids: CASTTQGALPYEQYF.

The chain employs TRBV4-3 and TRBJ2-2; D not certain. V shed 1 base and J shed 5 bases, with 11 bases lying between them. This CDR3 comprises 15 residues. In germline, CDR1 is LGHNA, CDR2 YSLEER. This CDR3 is CASSQVGYGTGELFF. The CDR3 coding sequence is TGCGCCAGCAGCCAAGTTGGTTACGGAACCGGGGAGCTGTTTTTT.

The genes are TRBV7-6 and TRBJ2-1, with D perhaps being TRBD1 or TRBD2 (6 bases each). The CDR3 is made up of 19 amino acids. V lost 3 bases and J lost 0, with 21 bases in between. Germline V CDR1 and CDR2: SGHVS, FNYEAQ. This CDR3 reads CASSFPVTGTASSYNEQFF. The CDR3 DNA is TGTGCCAGCAGCTTCCCCGTTACAGGGACTGCTAGCTCCTACAATGAGCAGTTCTTC.

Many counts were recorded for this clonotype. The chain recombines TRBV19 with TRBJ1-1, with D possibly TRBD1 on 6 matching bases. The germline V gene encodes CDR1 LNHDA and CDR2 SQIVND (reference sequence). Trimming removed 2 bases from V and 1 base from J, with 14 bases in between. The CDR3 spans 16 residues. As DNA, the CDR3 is TGTGCCAGTAGTATAACAGGGAAGACGGGGAACACTGAAGCTTTCTTT. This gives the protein CASSITGKTGNTEAFF.

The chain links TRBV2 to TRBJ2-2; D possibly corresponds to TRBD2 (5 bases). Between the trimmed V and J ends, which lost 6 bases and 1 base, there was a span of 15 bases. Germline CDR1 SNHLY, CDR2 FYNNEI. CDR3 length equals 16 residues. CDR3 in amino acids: CASSLWSSENTGELFF. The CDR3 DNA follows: TGTGCCAGCAGCTTATGGAGTAGCGAGAACACCGGGGAGCTGTTTTTT.

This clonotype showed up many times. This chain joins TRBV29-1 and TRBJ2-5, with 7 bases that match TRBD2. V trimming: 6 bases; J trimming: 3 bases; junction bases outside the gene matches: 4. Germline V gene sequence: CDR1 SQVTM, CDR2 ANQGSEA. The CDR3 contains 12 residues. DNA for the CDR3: TGCAGCGTACGGGACTATAAAGAGACCCAGTACTTC. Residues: CSVRDYKETQYF.